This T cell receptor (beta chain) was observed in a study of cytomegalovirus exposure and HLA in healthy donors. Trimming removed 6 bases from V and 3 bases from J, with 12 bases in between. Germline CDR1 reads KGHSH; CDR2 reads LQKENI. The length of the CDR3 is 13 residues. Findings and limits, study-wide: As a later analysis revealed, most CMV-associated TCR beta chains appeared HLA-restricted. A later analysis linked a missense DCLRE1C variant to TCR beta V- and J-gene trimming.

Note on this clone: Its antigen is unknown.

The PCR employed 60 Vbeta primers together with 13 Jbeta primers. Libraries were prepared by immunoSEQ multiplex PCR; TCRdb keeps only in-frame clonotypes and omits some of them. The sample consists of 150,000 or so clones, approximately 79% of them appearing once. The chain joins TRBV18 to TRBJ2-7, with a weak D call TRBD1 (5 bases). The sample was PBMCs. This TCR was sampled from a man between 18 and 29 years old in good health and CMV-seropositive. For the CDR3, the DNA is TGTGCCAGCTCGTCGACAGAAAACTACGAGCAGTACTTC. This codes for CASSSTENYEQYF.